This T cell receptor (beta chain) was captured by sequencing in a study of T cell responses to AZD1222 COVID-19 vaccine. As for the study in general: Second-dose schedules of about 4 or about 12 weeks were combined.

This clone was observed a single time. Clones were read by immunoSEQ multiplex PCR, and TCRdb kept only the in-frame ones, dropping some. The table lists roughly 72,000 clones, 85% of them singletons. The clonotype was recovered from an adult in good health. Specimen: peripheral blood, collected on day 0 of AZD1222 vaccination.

CDR3 bases: TGTGCCAGCAATCCCACGGCGAACACCGGGGAGCTGTTTTTT. Encoded protein: CASNPTANTGELFF. V is TRBV2 and J is TRBJ2-2; D gene ambiguous. The CDR3 contains 14 residues. V was trimmed by 7 bases and J by 0 bases, leaving 9 bases between them. Germline V gene lookup returns CDR1 SNHLY and CDR2 FYNNEI.